The 23 T cell receptor beta chains in this list originate from one sample, sequenced in a study of technical replicates of blood from several donors. Libraries were prepared by immunoSEQ multiplex PCR; TCRdb keeps only in-frame clonotypes and omits some of them. Among 70,000 or so clones listed, 92% were seen once. Sample: T cells isolated from PBMCs. These TCRs come from a human donor in good health.

The chain uses TRBV19 and TRBJ1-4; 7 bases line up with TRBD1. In germline, CDR1 is LNHDA, CDR2 SQIVND (reference sequence). The V gene end was trimmed by 5 bases and the J gene end by 4 bases; junction bases not matched to a gene: 4. The CDR3 totals 14 residues. The CDR3 here is CASSLGQYNEKLFF. The DNA of the CDR3 is TGTGCCAGTAGTTTGGGACAGTATAATGAAAAACTGTTTTTT.

The chain employs TRBV7-2 and TRBJ1-4; a possible D gene is TRBD1 (6 bases). The CDR3 consists of 15 residues. Germline loops: CDR1 SGHTA, CDR2 FQGNSA. Deletions cut 6 bases from V and 3 bases from J, with 14 bases between. The CDR3 region is CASRQRDTSNEKLFF. CDR3 nucleotides: TGTGCCAGCAGGCAACGGGACACCTCTAATGAAAAACTGTTTTTT.

The chain recombines TRBV7-9 with TRBJ1-2, with 7 positions matching TRBD1. Trimming removed 1 base from V and 4 bases from J; junction bases left unmatched: 6. This CDR3 has 15 amino acids. CDR1 and CDR2 from the germline V gene are SEHNR and FQNEAQ (reference sequence). CDR3 DNA: TGTGCCAGCAGCTTAGGGACAGGTATCTCCTATGGCTACACCTTC. This translates into CASSLGTGISYGYTF.

This CDR3 is CASSLHGATNEKLFF. The DNA for the CDR3 is TGTGCCAGCAGCTTACACGGGGCAACTAATGAAAAACTGTTTTTT. V is TRBV11-2 and J is TRBJ1-4; D uncertain. Germline CDR1 is SGHAT and CDR2 is FQNNGV. Trimming cost V 2 bases and J 0 bases, with 7 bases left between them. This CDR3 region has 15 residues.

The rearrangement uses TRBV6-5 and TRBJ2-1; 8 bases line up with TRBD2. V was clipped by 2 bases and J by 9 bases; unmatched bases: 3. Germline V CDR1 and CDR2: MNHEY, SVGAGI. The CDR3 extends over 13 amino acids. The CDR3 nucleotides read TGTGCCAGCAGTTACAGAAGCGGGAGTGAGCAGTTCTTC. Protein product: CASSYRSGSEQFF.

The rearrangement joins TRBV28 to TRBJ2-2; D is ambiguous. V dropped 7 bases and J dropped 1 base, with 16 bases sitting between them. The CDR3 is made up of 16 amino acids. Germline assignment: CDR1 MDHEN and CDR2 SYDVKM. For the CDR3, the DNA is TGTGCCAGCACCACTTTTGATTATGGGAACACCGGGGAGCTGTTTTTT. Protein sequence: CASTTFDYGNTGELFF. Filled out from reference TRBV28 and TRBJ2-2, the complete variable domain reads DVKVTQSSRYLVKRTGEKVFLECVQDMDHENMFWYRQDPGLGLRLIYFSYDVKMKEKGDIPEGYSVSREKKERFSLILESASTNQTSMYLCASTTFDYGNTGELFFGEGSRLTVL.

The DNA for the CDR3 is TGTGCCAGCAGCTTTCTAGCGGGAGCCAATGAGCAGTTCTTC. Protein sequence: CASSFLAGANEQFF. The chain is built from TRBV13 and TRBJ2-1, with 10 nucleotides matching TRBD2. Unmatched junction bases numbered 2, after V lost 3 bases and J lost 6 bases. The CDR3 has 14 amino acids. Per germline, CDR1 PRHDT and CDR2 FYEKMQ (reference sequence).

V is TRBV19 and J is TRBJ1-5; unclear D gene. The germline V and J ends were trimmed by 2 bases and 4 bases, with 9 bases remaining between them. There are 14 residues in the CDR3. Germline CDR1 reads LNHDA; CDR2 reads SQIVND (reference sequence). CDR3 DNA: TGTGCCAGTAGTATAAGAGGTTGGAATCAGCCCCAGCATTTT. Translated: CASSIRGWNQPQHF.

This clone showed up just a few times. The J gene is TRBJ1-2, the V gene TRBV11-3; D unclear. V was pared by 0 bases and J by 5 bases, with 7 bases between. CDR3 length: 13 amino acids. Germline lookup yields CDR1 SGHNT and CDR2 YENEEA. Here the CDR3 DNA reads TGTGCCAGCAGCTTAGATGAGACTTATGGCTACACCTTC. Amino acids: CASSLDETYGYTF.

The rearrangement uses TRBV7-3 and TRBJ2-5; 7 nucleotides agree with TRBD1. This CDR3 region has 13 residues. The germline V gene encodes CDR1 SGHTA and CDR2 FQGTGA. V was pared by 6 bases and J by 7 bases, with 8 bases of the junction left unmatched. The CDR3, as DNA: TGTGCCAGCAGATCTACAGGGGCAGGGACCCAGTACTTC. Translation gives CASRSTGAGTQYF.

The chain carries TRBV25-1 and TRBJ2-3; 9 bases fit TRBD2. This CDR3 is 16 amino acids long. Germline trimming cut 3 bases from V and 4 bases from J; bases unmatched to any gene: 8. Germline V gives CDR1 MGHDK, CDR2 SYGVNS. For the CDR3, the DNA is TGTGCCAGCAGTGACGATACTAGCGGGTCGGCAGATACGCAGTATTTT. Residues: CASSDDTSGSADTQYF.

This sequence joins TRBV4-1 and TRBJ1-1; 7 positions match TRBD1. After removal of 3 bases from V and 5 bases from J, the junction contained 3 bases not matched to a gene. This CDR3 spans 13 amino acids. Germline V gives CDR1 MGHRA, CDR2 YSYEKL. The CDR3 protein is CASSHRGKTEAFF. In nucleotides, the CDR3 is TGCGCCAGCAGCCACAGGGGGAAGACTGAAGCTTTCTTT.

The V and J genes are TRBV6-7 and TRBJ2-4, with unresolved D. TRBV6-7 is flagged as an ORF with uncertain function. The V end lost 6 bases, the J end lost 0 bases, and 9 bases lay between the germline ends. The CDR3 loop spans 14 amino acids. CDR3 coding DNA: TGTGCCAGCAGCTTACAGAGAGCCAAAAACATTCAGTACTTC. Translated: CASSLQRAKNIQYF.

The chain has TRBV10-3 and TRBJ2-7, with TRBD2 identical over 13 bases. The CDR3 consists of 14 residues. Germline CDR1 reads ENHRY; CDR2 reads SYGVKD. Unmatched junction bases numbered 7, after V lost 10 bases and J lost 4 bases. DNA of the CDR3: TGTGCCACCCGGACTAGCGGGGGACAATACGAGCAGTACTTC. Its protein is CATRTSGGQYEQYF.

The chain employs TRBV6-1 and TRBJ1-2, with 8 bases that match TRBD1. V dropped 7 bases and J dropped 4; count of bases not matched to a gene: 11. Germline CDR1 reads MNHNS; CDR2 reads SASEGT. CDR3 length: 15 residues. CDR3 in amino acids: CASTRDRDRLYGYTF. The DNA for the CDR3 is TGTGCCAGCACCCGAGACCGGGACAGGCTCTATGGCTACACCTTC.

The chain recombines TRBV7-3 with TRBJ2-1, with 12 bases lining up with TRBD2. The CDR3 covers 16 residues. Germline trimming cut 5 bases from V and 7 bases from J; bases unmatched to any gene: 9. Germline CDR1 is SGHTA and CDR2 is FQGTGA. CDR3 coding DNA: TGTGCCAGCAGCGCCCGACTAGCGGGAGCTCTTAATGAGCAGTTCTTC. It is translated as CASSARLAGALNEQFF.

The chain carries TRBV9 and TRBJ1-2, with D perhaps matching TRBD1 (5 bases). Germline CDR1 and CDR2: SGDLS and YYNGEE. V shed 4 bases and J shed 4 bases, with 17 bases lying between them. The CDR3 consists of 15 residues. As DNA, the CDR3 is TGTGCCAGCAGCTCTATAAGGGGAATTAGCTATGGCTACACCTTC. This encodes CASSSIRGISYGYTF.

The gene calls are TRBV7-3 and TRBJ2-5; D is possibly TRBD2 (6 bases). Germline V gene data show CDR1 as SGHTA and CDR2 as FQGTGA. The CDR3 contains 14 residues. The V end was cut by 0 bases, the J end by 5 bases, with 10 bases between. The CDR3 here is CASSLTGTRETQYF. The DNA for the CDR3 is TGTGCCAGCAGCTTAACAGGGACTCGCGAGACCCAGTACTTC. Complete variable domain (other parts from reference TRBV7-3 and TRBJ2-5): GAGVSQTPSNKVTEKGKYVELRCDPISGHTALYWYRQSLGQGPEFLIYFQGTGAADDSGLPNDRFFAVRPEGSVSTLKIQRTERGDSAVYLCASSLTGTRETQYFGPGTRLLVL.

V gene TRBV5-1 combines with J gene TRBJ1-2; 10 bases are shared with TRBD1. This CDR3 is built from 15 residues. The V segment lost 3 bases and the J segment 4 bases; nucleotides outside the gene matches: 6. Per germline, CDR1 SGHRS and CDR2 YFSETQ. CDR3 sequence reads: CASSSRDRGSYGYTF. The CDR3 DNA sequence: TGCGCCAGCAGCTCCCGGGACAGGGGATCCTATGGCTACACCTTC. Complete variable domain (other parts from reference TRBV5-1 and TRBJ1-2): KAGVTQTPRYLIKTRGQQVTLSCSPISGHRSVSWYQQTPGQGLQFLFEYFSETQRNKGNFPGRFSGRQFSNSRSEMNVSTLELGDSALYLCASSSRDRGSYGYTFGSGTRLTVV.

This chain connects TRBV27 to TRBJ2-7; D is unclear. Germline values: CDR1 MNHEY, CDR2 SMNVEV (reference sequence). The CDR3 is made up of 13 amino acids. V lost 4 bases and J 0 bases, leaving 7 bases between the germline ends. CDR3 bases: TGTGCCAGCAGTTGGGCTGGCTCCTACGAGCAGTACTTC. This translates into CASSWAGSYEQYF.

V gene TRBV28 combines with J gene TRBJ2-5, with a weak D call TRBD2 (6 bases). The V and J ends lost 6 bases and 4 bases respectively, with 24 bases between them. This CDR3 has 17 residues. Looked up from germline, CDR1 is MDHEN and CDR2 is SYDVKM. The CDR3 loop reads CASSFALLAAMGETQYF. The CDR3 region has the DNA TGTGCCAGCAGCTTTGCTTTACTAGCTGCTATGGGAGAGACCCAGTACTTC.

The chain couples TRBV9 to TRBJ2-5, with 7 nucleotides matching TRBD2. The CDR3 is 14 amino acids. Germline V lookup: CDR1 SGDLS, CDR2 YYNGEE. Trimming at V came to 6 bases and at J to 4 bases, leaving 9 bases not matched to a gene. The CDR3 protein is CASNRRERVETQYF. CDR3 in DNA: TGTGCCAGCAATAGGCGGGAGAGGGTAGAGACCCAGTACTTC.

CDR3: CASSAPSRNTEAFF. In DNA, the CDR3 is TGTGCCAGCAGCGCACCGAGTAGGAACACTGAAGCTTTCTTT. This rearrangement joins TRBV7-9 to TRBJ1-1; no reliable D call. V dropped 5 bases and J dropped 1 base, with 11 bases sitting between them. CDR1 and CDR2 from the germline V gene are SEHNR and FQNEAQ (reference sequence). The CDR3 contains 14 residues.